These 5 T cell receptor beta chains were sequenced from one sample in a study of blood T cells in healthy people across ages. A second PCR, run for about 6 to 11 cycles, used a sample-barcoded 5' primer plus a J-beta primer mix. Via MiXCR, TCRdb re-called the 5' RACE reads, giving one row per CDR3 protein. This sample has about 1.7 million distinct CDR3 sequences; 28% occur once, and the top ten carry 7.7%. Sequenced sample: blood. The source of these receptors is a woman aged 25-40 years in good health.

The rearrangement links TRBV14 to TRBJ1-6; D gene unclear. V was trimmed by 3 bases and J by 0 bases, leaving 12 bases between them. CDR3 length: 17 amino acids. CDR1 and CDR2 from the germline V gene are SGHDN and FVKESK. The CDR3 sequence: CASSQGTPSSYNSPLHF. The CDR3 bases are TGTGCCAGCAGCCAGGGCACGCCAAGCTCCTATAATTCACCCCTCCACTTT.

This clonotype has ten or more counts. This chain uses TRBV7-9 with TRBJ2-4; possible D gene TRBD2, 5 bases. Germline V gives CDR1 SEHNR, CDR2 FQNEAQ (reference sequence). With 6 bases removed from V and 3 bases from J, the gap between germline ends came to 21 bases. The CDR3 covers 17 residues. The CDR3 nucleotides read TGTGCCAGCAGACCAAACGGAAACGGGGAGCGCAAAAACATTCAGTACTTC. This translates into CASRPNGNGERKNIQYF.

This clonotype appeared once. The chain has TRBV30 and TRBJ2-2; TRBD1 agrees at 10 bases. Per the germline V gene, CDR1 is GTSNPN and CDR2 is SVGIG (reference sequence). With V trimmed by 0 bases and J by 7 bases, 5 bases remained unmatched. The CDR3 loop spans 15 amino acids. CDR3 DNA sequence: TGTGCCTGGAGTGTACTAGGGACAGGGGTCGGGGAGCTGTTTTTT. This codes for CAWSVLGTGVGELFF. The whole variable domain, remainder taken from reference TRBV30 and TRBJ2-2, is SQTIHQWPATLVQPVGSPLSLECTVEGTSNPNLYWYRQAAGRGLQLLFYSVGIGQISSEVPQNLSASRPQDRQFILSSKKLLLSDSGFYLCAWSVLGTGVGELFFGEGSRLTVL.

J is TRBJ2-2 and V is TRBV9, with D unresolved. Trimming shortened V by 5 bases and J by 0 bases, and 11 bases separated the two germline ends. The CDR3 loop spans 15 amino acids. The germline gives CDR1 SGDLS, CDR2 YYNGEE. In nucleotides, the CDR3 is TGTGCCAGCAGTCACGGGTTCCCGAACACCGGGGAGCTGTTTTTT. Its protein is CASSHGFPNTGELFF.

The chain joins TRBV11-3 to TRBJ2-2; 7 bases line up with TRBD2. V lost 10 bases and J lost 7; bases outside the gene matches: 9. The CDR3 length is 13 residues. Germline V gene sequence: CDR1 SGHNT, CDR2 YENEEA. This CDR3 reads CATSREGSGELFF. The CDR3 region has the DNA TGTGCCACCTCCAGGGAGGGGAGCGGGGAGCTGTTTTTT.